The entry below describes one T cell receptor (beta chain). The antigen is undetermined. The sample comes from a study of shared clonotypes between healthy human individuals. Study-wide context: Researchers assigned three CD4 naive, three CD4 memory, two CD8 naive and one CD8 memory plate to each donor. Findings and limits, study-wide: An expected dependence of interdonor clonotype sharing on sequencing depth was noted. A reduction in generation probabilities was seen for non-shared clonotypes relative to those shared by all four donors. The low donor count limited represented genetic and exposure-history diversity.

The assay was immunoSEQ multiplex PCR, and TCRdb's table has in-frame clones only and misses some. The sample carries about 550,000 clones, less than 97% recorded once. CD8 cells classed as naive were CD45RO-negative and positively selected for CCR7, excluding terminally differentiated effector memory CD45RA+ cells. Sample: naive CD8+ T cells sorted from blood. This TCR was recovered from a woman aged 25 to 39 in good health.

CDR3 residues: CASSATGGYDGYTF. The CDR3 DNA follows: TGTGCCAGCAGTGCGACAGGGGGTTACGATGGCTACACCTTC. The V gene is TRBV27, the J gene TRBJ1-2; 9 bases agree with TRBD1. CDR1 is MNHEY, CDR2 SMNVEV, per germline (reference sequence). V was clipped by 5 bases and J by 6 bases; unmatched bases: 7. This CDR3 spans 14 amino acids.